These T cell receptor beta chains were read from a single sample in a study of blood T cells in healthy people across ages. TCRdb analysed the 5' RACE reads with MiXCR anew, one entry per CDR3 protein. The sample lists about 2 million distinct CDR3 sequences; around half were seen once. The material sequenced was blood. These receptors all come from a woman aged 40 to 50 in good health. Each CDR3 is given with its conserved first and last residue. The order of the fields is V gene, D gene, clone size, J gene, CDR3 protein, CDR3 DNA. The D gene is left open where the match is weak. Clone size, where shown, is once, few, many, or a class for clones that have expanded.

V gene: TRBV5-1
D gene: NA
clone size: once
J gene: TRBJ2-3
CDR3 protein: CASSLGPGSTTDTQYF
CDR3 DNA: TGCGCCAGCAGCTTGGGGCCAGGGTCCACCACAGATACGCAGTATTTT

V gene: TRBV29-1
D gene: NA
clone size: NA
J gene: TRBJ2-3
CDR3 protein: CSVDPSVRTDTQYF
CDR3 DNA: TGCAGCGTTGACCCTAGCGTGAGGACAGATACGCAGTATTTT

V gene: TRBV10-3
D gene: NA
clone size: NA
J gene: TRBJ1-2
CDR3 protein: CAISERGTNYGYTF
CDR3 DNA: TGTGCCATCAGTGAGAGGGGCACCAACTATGGCTACACCTTC

V gene: TRBV9
D gene: NA
clone size: NA
J gene: TRBJ1-4
CDR3 protein: CASSGSPRGEKLFF
CDR3 DNA: TGTGCCAGCAGCGGTAGTCCCCGGGGAGAAAAACTGTTTTTT

V gene: TRBV2
D gene: TRBD2
clone size: NA
J gene: TRBJ2-1
CDR3 protein: CASKGTSSYGEQFF
CDR3 DNA: TGTGCCAGCAAGGGGACTAGCTCGTACGGTGAGCAGTTCTTC

V gene: TRBV4-1
D gene: TRBD1
clone size: few
J gene: TRBJ2-7
CDR3 protein: CASSQDVTGGANSYEQYF
CDR3 DNA: TGCGCCAGCAGCCAAGATGTCACAGGGGGCGCAAATTCCTACGAGCAGTACTTC

V gene: TRBV20-1
D gene: NA
clone size: NA
J gene: TRBJ1-2
CDR3 protein: CSARSPEGGGYTF
CDR3 DNA: TGCAGTGCTAGATCTCCTGAGGGCGGTGGCTACACCTTC

V gene: TRBV6-2/TRBV6-3
D gene: NA
clone size: NA
J gene: TRBJ2-6
CDR3 protein: CASSKDSTLSSGANVLTF
CDR3 DNA: TGTGCCAGCAGTAAGGACTCCACCCTGAGCTCTGGGGCCAACGTCCTGACTTTC

V gene: TRBV4-3
D gene: NA
clone size: few
J gene: TRBJ1-2
CDR3 protein: CASSQEIGYGYTF
CDR3 DNA: TGCGCCAGCAGCCAAGAAATAGGTTATGGCTACACCTTC

V gene: TRBV5-6
D gene: TRBD1
clone size: few
J gene: TRBJ2-7
CDR3 protein: CASSLGQGLKTYEQYF
CDR3 DNA: TGTGCCAGCAGTTTGGGACAGGGGCTTAAGACCTACGAGCAGTACTTC

V gene: TRBV20-1
D gene: NA
clone size: NA
J gene: TRBJ2-3
CDR3 protein: CSARDSSSTDTQYF
CDR3 DNA: TGCAGTGCGCGCGACTCATCTAGCACAGATACGCAGTATTTT

V gene: TRBV6-1
D gene: NA
clone size: few
J gene: TRBJ2-7
CDR3 protein: CASSESPYYEQYF
CDR3 DNA: TGTGCCAGCAGTGAATCCCCCTACTACGAGCAGTACTTC

V gene: TRBV28
D gene: TRBD1
clone size: NA
J gene: TRBJ1-5
CDR3 protein: CASKGERGLQPQHF
CDR3 DNA: TGTGCCAGCAAGGGAGAGAGGGGGCTACAGCCCCAGCATTTT

V gene: TRBV6-5
D gene: NA
clone size: NA
J gene: TRBJ2-3
CDR3 protein: CASRRTGKDTQYF
CDR3 DNA: TGTGCCAGCCGTAGAACAGGGAAAGATACGCAGTATTTT

V gene: TRBV27
D gene: TRBD2
clone size: many
J gene: TRBJ2-7
CDR3 protein: CASSLGASGYEQYF
CDR3 DNA: TGTGCCAGCAGCTTAGGGGCTAGCGGTTACGAGCAGTACTTC

V gene: TRBV15
D gene: NA
clone size: NA
J gene: TRBJ2-3
CDR3 protein: CATSMGGGYTDTQYF
CDR3 DNA: TGTGCCACCAGCATGGGCGGCGGGTACACAGATACGCAGTATTTT

V gene: TRBV9
D gene: TRBD1
clone size: NA
J gene: TRBJ2-1
CDR3 protein: CASSAGTGSDEQFF
CDR3 DNA: TGTGCCAGCAGCGCCGGGACAGGGAGTGATGAGCAGTTCTTC

V gene: TRBV6-6
D gene: TRBD1
clone size: NA
J gene: TRBJ2-7
CDR3 protein: CAGSPLGLTGGSYEQYF
CDR3 DNA: TGTGCCGGCAGTCCCCTGGGTCTGACAGGGGGCTCCTACGAGCAGTACTTC

V gene: TRBV10-1
D gene: TRBD2
clone size: NA
J gene: TRBJ2-3
CDR3 protein: CASMAGGMDTQYF
CDR3 DNA: TGCGCCAGCATGGCGGGGGGTATGGATACGCAGTATTTT

V gene: TRBV7-3
D gene: TRBD1
clone size: once
J gene: TRBJ2-2
CDR3 protein: CATPGAGTGREERYTGELFF
CDR3 DNA: TGTGCCACCCCCGGCGCCGGGACAGGGAGGGAGGAAAGGTACACCGGGGAGCTGTTTTTT

V gene: TRBV20-1
D gene: NA
clone size: few
J gene: TRBJ2-7
CDR3 protein: CSARVLSGAGDEQYF
CDR3 DNA: TGCAGTGCTAGAGTGCTCTCCGGGGCCGGAGACGAGCAGTACTTC

V gene: TRBV3-1
D gene: NA
clone size: NA
J gene: TRBJ2-1
CDR3 protein: CASSQDLGLGGTGNEQFF
CDR3 DNA: TGTGCCAGCAGCCAGGATTTGGGGCTAGGGGGGACGGGGAATGAGCAGTTCTTC

V gene: TRBV9
D gene: TRBD2
clone size: few
J gene: TRBJ2-5
CDR3 protein: CASNRASGVQETQYF
CDR3 DNA: TGTGCCAGCAATCGGGCTAGCGGGGTACAAGAGACCCAGTACTTC

V gene: TRBV20-1
D gene: NA
clone size: few
J gene: TRBJ2-4
CDR3 protein: CSAKVGKTRNIQYF
CDR3 DNA: TGCAGTGCTAAGGTCGGGAAGACGCGAAACATTCAGTACTTC

V gene: TRBV7-9
D gene: TRBD1
clone size: once
J gene: TRBJ1-4
CDR3 protein: CASSPPTGTGEKLFF
CDR3 DNA: TGTGCCAGCAGCCCCCCGACAGGGACGGGTGAAAAACTGTTTTTT

V gene: TRBV5-1
D gene: NA
clone size: NA
J gene: TRBJ1-2
CDR3 protein: CASSVRRDRLYGYTF
CDR3 DNA: TGCGCCAGCAGCGTACGTCGGGACCGCCTCTATGGCTACACCTTC

V gene: TRBV5-1
D gene: TRBD1
clone size: NA
J gene: TRBJ1-6
CDR3 protein: CASSLAGTEPNSPLHF
CDR3 DNA: TGCGCCAGCAGCTTGGCAGGGACAGAACCAAATTCACCCCTCCACTTT

V gene: TRBV6-2/TRBV6-3
D gene: NA
clone size: NA
J gene: TRBJ2-3
CDR3 protein: CASRMRDSPAGYF
CDR3 DNA: TGTGCCAGCAGGATGCGCGACTCCCCGGCGGGGTATTTT

V gene: TRBV20-1
D gene: TRBD2
clone size: few
J gene: TRBJ2-5
CDR3 protein: CSLSSGKETQYF
CDR3 DNA: TGCAGTCTGAGTAGCGGGAAAGAGACCCAGTACTTC

V gene: TRBV6-2/TRBV6-3
D gene: NA
clone size: NA
J gene: TRBJ2-3
CDR3 protein: CASSYSFGSTDTQYF
CDR3 DNA: TGTGCCAGCAGTTACTCTTTCGGTAGCACAGATACGCAGTATTTT

V gene: TRBV10-3
D gene: TRBD2
clone size: NA
J gene: TRBJ2-1
CDR3 protein: CAISVRQTSGGPHNEQFF
CDR3 DNA: TGTGCCATCAGTGTCCGTCAGACTAGCGGGGGGCCCCACAATGAGCAGTTCTTC

V gene: TRBV3-1
D gene: NA
clone size: NA
J gene: TRBJ1-2
CDR3 protein: CASSQPSVYGYTF
CDR3 DNA: TGTGCCAGCAGCCAACCTTCGGTTTATGGCTACACCTTC

V gene: TRBV6-2/TRBV6-3
D gene: TRBD2
clone size: few
J gene: TRBJ2-3
CDR3 protein: CASSFPTLSGGRTDTQYF
CDR3 DNA: TGTGCCAGCAGCTTCCCAACCCTAAGCGGGGGGAGAACAGATACGCAGTATTTT

V gene: TRBV7-9
D gene: NA
clone size: NA
J gene: TRBJ1-2
CDR3 protein: CAILRADSNYGYTF
CDR3 DNA: TGTGCCATCCTCCGGGCAGACAGCAACTATGGCTACACCTTC

V gene: TRBV13
D gene: NA
clone size: NA
J gene: TRBJ1-2
CDR3 protein: CASSTRTSPNYGYTF
CDR3 DNA: TGTGCCAGCAGCACCCGGACATCCCCTAACTATGGCTACACCTTC

V gene: TRBV5-6
D gene: NA
clone size: few
J gene: TRBJ2-3
CDR3 protein: CASRSPSSDTQYF
CDR3 DNA: TGTGCCAGCAGATCGCCATCAAGCGATACGCAGTATTTT

V gene: TRBV18
D gene: NA
clone size: NA
J gene: TRBJ2-7
CDR3 protein: CASSPSTEPYEQYF
CDR3 DNA: TGTGCCAGCTCACCCTCGACAGAACCCTACGAGCAGTACTTC

V gene: TRBV20-1
D gene: TRBD1
clone size: NA
J gene: TRBJ2-1
CDR3 protein: CSASGTGYNEQFF
CDR3 DNA: TGCAGTGCTAGCGGGACAGGGTACAATGAGCAGTTCTTC

V gene: TRBV4-2
D gene: TRBD1
clone size: few
J gene: TRBJ1-2
CDR3 protein: CASSQEEDRGWYTF
CDR3 DNA: TGTGCCAGCAGCCAAGAAGAGGACAGGGGATGGTACACCTTC

V gene: TRBV6-1
D gene: NA
clone size: NA
J gene: TRBJ2-4
CDR3 protein: CASSETRGGNQYF
CDR3 DNA: TGTGCCAGCAGTGAGACAAGAGGGGGTAATCAGTACTTC

V gene: TRBV6-2/TRBV6-3
D gene: NA
clone size: NA
J gene: TRBJ1-2
CDR3 protein: CASSYPGAGSPATYGYTF
CDR3 DNA: TGTGCCAGCAGTTACCCGGGAGCAGGCAGCCCAGCAACTTATGGCTACACCTTC